This note documents a single TCR beta chain sequence. The entry originates in a study of cytomegalovirus exposure and HLA in healthy donors. The PCR had 60 Vbeta and 13 Jbeta primers. Method: immunoSEQ multiplex PCR; TCRdb's copy keeps in-frame clones and lacks some. This sample has approximately 200,000 clones, with approximately 79% found just once. This receptor was taken from a girl between 5 and 17 years old in good health and CMV-seropositive. Sequencing input: PBMCs.

CDR3 sequence (DNA): TGCGCCAGCAGCCAAGCCGTCCCCTCTGGAAACACCATATATTTT. It specifies CASSQAVPSGNTIYF. The chain couples TRBV4-1 to TRBJ1-3; D ambiguous. The CDR3 is made up of 15 amino acids. The V gene lost 1 base and the J gene lost 0 bases, with 7 bases spanning the gap. Germline CDR1 MGHRA, CDR2 YSYEKL.